This T cell receptor (beta chain) was sequenced during a study of blood T cell repertoires in COVID-19. Across the study: The analysed material was cDNA or gDNA that came from T cells, B-cell-depleted T cells, or PBMCs.

Seattle participants joined during active infection and were tracked over time. Per the authors' pipeline: Reference gene primer amplification yielded estimated nucleated cell counts. Sequencing was performed with immunoSEQ multiplex PCR; in TCRdb, only in-frame clones are kept and a portion is missing. V and J calls and clone size are as listed in that table; D and trimming were resolved from the DNA. The sample lists under 85,000 clones, 75% to 90% occurring once. V was cut by 1 base and J by 6 bases, with 13 bases left in between. This CDR3 region has 15 residues. Per the germline V gene, CDR1 is LNHDA and CDR2 is SQIVND (reference sequence).

This TCR was sampled from a man aged 35-49 years with COVID-19, enrolled during active disease. V usage is TRBV19 and J usage is TRBJ2-1; TRBD1 is a possible D gene (7 bases). Source material: peripheral blood. CDR3 DNA: TGTGCCAGTAGTATAGGGAGGGGGCGCGGCAATGAGCAGTTCTTC. Its translation: CASSIGRGRGNEQFF. The variable domain in full, completed from reference TRBV19 and TRBJ2-1, reads DGGITQSPKYLFRKEGQNVTLSCEQNLNHDAMYWYRQDPGQGLRLIYYSQIVNDFQKGDIAEGYSVSREKKESFPLTVTSAQKNPTAFYLCASSIGRGRGNEQFFGPGTRLTVL.